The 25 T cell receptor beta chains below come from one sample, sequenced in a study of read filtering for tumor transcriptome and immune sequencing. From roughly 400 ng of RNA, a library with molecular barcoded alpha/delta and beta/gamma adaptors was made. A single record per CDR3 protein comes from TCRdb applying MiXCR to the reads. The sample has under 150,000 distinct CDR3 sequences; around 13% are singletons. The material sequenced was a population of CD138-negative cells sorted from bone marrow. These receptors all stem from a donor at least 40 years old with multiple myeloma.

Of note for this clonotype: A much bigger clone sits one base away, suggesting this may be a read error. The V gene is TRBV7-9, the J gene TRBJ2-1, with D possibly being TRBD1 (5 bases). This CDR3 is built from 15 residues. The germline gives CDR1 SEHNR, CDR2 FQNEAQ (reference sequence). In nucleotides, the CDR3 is TGTGCCTGCAGCTCACTCAGGGAAAACTACAATGAGCAGTTCTTC. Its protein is CACSSLRENYNEQFF. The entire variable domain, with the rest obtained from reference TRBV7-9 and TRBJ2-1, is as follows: DTGVSQNPRHKITKRGQNVTFRCDPISEHNRLYWYRQTLGQGPEFLTYFQNEAQLEKSRLLSDRFSAERPKGSFSTLEIQRTEQGDSAMYLCACSSLRENYNEQFFGPGTRLTVL.

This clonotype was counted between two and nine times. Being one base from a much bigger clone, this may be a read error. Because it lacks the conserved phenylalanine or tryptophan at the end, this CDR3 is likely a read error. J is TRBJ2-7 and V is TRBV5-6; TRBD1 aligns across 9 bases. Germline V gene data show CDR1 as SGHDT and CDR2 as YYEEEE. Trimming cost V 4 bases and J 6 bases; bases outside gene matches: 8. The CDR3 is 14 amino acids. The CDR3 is CASSPTGQGREQYL. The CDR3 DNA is TGTGCCAGCAGCCCGACGGGACAGGGCCGCGAGCAGTACCTC.

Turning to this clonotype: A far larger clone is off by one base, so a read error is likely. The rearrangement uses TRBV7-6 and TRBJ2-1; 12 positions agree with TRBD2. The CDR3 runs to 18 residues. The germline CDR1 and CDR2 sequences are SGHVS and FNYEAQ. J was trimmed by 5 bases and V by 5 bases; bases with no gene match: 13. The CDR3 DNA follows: TGTGCCAGCAGCCCGAGACTAGCGGGAGTAGGGGAAAACAATGAGCAGTTCTTC. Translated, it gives CASSPRLAGVGENNEQFF.

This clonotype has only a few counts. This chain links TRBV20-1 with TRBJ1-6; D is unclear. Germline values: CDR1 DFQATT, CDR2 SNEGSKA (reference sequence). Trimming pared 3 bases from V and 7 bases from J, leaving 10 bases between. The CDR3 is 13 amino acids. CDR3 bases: TGCAGTGCTAGTCTGGCCGCAAATTCACCCCTCCACTTT. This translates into CSASLAANSPLHF.

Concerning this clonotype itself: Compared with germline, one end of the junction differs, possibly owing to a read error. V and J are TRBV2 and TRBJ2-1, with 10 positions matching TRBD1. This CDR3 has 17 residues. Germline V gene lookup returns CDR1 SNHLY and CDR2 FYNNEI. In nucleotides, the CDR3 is TGTGCCAGCAGACAGACAGGGGGCGACTCTAGCTACTATGAGCAGTTCTTC. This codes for CASRQTGGDSSYYEQFF.

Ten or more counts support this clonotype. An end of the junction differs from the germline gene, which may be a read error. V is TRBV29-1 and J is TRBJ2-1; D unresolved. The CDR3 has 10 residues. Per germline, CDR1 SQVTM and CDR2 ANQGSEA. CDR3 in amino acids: CSAPGYEQLF. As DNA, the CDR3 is TGCAGCGCACCCGGATATGAGCAGTTGTTC.

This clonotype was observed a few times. The CDR3 reads CATSDPQETQYF. Here the CDR3 DNA reads TGTGCCACCAGTGATCCACAAGAGACCCAGTACTTC. The chain combines TRBV24-1 with TRBJ2-5, with D unclear. The germline CDR1 and CDR2 sequences are KGHDR and SFDVKD. The CDR3 contains 12 residues. V was pared by 3 bases and J by 2 bases, with 3 bases between.

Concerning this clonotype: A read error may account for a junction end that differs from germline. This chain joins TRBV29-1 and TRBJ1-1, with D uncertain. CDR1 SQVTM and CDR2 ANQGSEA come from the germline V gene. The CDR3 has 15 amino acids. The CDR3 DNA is TGCGGCGTTAAGAGGTTTGAGATCCTGAACACTGAAGCTTTCTTT. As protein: CGVKRFEILNTEAFF.

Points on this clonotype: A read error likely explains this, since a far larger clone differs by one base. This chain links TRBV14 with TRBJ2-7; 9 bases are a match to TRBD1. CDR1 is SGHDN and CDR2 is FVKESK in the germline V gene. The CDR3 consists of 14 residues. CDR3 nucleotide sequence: TGTGCCAGCAGCCCCCGGGACAGGGAGTACGAGCAGTGCTTC. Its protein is CASSPRDREYEQCF.

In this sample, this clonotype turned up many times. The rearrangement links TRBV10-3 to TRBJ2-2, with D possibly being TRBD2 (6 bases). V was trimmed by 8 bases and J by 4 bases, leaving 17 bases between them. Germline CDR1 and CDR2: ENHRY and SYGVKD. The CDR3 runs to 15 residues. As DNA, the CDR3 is TGTGCCATCGAGCGTGAACTCGGGGGCACCGGGGAGCTGTTTTTT. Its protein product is CAIERELGGTGELFF.

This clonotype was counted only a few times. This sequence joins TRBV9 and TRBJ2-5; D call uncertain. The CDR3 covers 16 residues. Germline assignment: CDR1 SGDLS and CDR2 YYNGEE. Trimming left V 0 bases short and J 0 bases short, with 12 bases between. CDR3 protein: CASSVAVGDYQETQYF. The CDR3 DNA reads TGTGCCAGCAGCGTAGCAGTAGGAGACTACCAAGAGACCCAGTACTTC.

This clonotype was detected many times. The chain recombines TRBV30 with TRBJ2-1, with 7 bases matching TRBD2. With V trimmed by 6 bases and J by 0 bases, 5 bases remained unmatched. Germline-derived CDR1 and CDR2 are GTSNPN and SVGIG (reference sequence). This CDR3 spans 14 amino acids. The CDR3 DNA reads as TGTGCCTGCAGCGGGGTAAGCTCCTACAATGAGCAGTTCTTC. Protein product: CACSGVSSYNEQFF.

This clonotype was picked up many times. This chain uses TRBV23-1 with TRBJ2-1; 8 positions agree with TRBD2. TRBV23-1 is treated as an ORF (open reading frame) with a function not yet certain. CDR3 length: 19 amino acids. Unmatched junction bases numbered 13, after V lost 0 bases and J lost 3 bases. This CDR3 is CASSQSLAAPEACYNEQFF. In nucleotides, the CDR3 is TGCGCCAGCAGTCAATCACTAGCGGCCCCGGAAGCTTGCTACAATGAGCAGTTCTTC.

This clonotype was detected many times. In DNA form, the CDR3 reads TGTGCCAGCAGCCGGGACAGGGGGCCATACAATGAGCAGTTCTTC. Its protein is CASSRDRGPYNEQFF. The chain links TRBV7-8 to TRBJ2-1; TRBD1 matches at 12 bases. The length of the CDR3 is 15 residues. Germline V gene sequence: CDR1 SGHVS, CDR2 FQNEAQ. V was clipped by 5 bases and J by 4 bases; unmatched bases: 3.

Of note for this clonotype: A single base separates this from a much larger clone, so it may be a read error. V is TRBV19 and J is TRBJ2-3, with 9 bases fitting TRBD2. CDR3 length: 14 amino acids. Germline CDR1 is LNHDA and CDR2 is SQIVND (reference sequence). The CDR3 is CASRRTSDTDMQYF. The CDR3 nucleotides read TGTGCCAGTAGAAGGACTAGCGACACAGATATGCAGTATTTT. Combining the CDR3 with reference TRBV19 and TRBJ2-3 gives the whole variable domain DGGITQSPKYLFRKEGQNVTLSCEQNLNHDAMYWYRQDPGQGLRLIYYSQIVNDFQKGDIAEGYSVSREKKESFPLTVTSAQKNPTAFYLCASRRTSDTDMQYFGPGTRLTVL.

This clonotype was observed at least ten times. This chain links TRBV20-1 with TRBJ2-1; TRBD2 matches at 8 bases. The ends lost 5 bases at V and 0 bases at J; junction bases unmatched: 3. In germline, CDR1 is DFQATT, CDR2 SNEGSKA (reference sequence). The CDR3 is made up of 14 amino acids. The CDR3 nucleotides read TGCAGTGCTCTCGGGAGGGCCTCCTACAATGAGCAGTTCTTC. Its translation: CSALGRASYNEQFF.

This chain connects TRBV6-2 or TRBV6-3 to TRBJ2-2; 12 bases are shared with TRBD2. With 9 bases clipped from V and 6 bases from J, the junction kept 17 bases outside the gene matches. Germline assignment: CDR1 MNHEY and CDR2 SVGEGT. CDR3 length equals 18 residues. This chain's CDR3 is CASSTPTSGSLTAGELFF. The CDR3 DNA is TGTGCCAGTAGCACCCCGACTAGCGGGAGTCTTACCGCCGGGGAGCTGTTTTTT.

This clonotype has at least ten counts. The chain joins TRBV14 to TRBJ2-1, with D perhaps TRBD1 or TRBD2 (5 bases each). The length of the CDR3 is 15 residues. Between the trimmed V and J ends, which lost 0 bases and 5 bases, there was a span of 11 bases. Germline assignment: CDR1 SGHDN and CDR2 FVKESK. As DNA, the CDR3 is TGTGCCAGCAGCCAAGATCTGGGACGGGACAATGAGCAGTTCTTC. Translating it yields CASSQDLGRDNEQFF.

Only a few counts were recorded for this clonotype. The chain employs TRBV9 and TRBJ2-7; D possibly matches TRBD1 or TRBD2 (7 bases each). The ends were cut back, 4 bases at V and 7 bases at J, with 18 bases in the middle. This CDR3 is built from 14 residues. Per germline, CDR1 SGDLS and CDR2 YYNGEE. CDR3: CASSPWEGAREQYF. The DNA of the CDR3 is TGTGCCAGCAGCCCTTGGGAGGGGGCAAGGGAGCAGTACTTC.

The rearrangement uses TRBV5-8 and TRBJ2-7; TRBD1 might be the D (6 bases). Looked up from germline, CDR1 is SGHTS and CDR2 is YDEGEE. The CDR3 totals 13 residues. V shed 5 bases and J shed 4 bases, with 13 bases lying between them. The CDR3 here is CASRHREKYEQYF. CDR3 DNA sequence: TGTGCCAGCAGACACAGGGAGAAATACGAGCAGTACTTC.

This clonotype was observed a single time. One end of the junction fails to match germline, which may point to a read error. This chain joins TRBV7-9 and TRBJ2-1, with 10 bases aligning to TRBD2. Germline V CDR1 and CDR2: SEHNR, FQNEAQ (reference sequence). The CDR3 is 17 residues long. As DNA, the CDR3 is TGTGCCAGCAGCTCCCCAACTAGCGGGGCCTCTTACAATGAGCAGTCCTTC. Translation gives CASSSPTSGASYNEQSF. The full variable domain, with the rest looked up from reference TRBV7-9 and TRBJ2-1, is DTGVSQNPRHKITKRGQNVTFRCDPISEHNRLYWYRQTLGQGPEFLTYFQNEAQLEKSRLLSDRFSAERPKGSFSTLEIQRTEQGDSAMYLCASSSPTSGASYNEQSFGPGTRLTVL.

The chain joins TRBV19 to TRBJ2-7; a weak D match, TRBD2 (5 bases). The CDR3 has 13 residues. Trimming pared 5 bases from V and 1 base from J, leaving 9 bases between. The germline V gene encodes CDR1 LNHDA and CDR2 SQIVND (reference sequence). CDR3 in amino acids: CASSGLGSYEQYF. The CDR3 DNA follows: TGTGCCAGTAGTGGACTCGGTTCCTACGAGCAGTACTTC.

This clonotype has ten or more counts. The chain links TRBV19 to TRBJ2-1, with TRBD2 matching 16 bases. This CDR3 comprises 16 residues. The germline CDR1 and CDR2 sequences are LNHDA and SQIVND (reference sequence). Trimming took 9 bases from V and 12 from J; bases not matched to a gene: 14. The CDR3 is CASLPRGLAGGPGQFF. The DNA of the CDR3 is TGTGCCAGCCTACCTCGGGGACTAGCGGGAGGGCCGGGGCAGTTCTTC.

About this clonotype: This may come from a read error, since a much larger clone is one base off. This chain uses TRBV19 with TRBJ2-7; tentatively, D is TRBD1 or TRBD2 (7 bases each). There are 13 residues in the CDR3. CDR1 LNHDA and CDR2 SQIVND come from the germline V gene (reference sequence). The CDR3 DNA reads TGTGCCACCAACCAGGGAGGGGGCTACGAGCGGTACTTC. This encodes CATNQGGGYERYF.

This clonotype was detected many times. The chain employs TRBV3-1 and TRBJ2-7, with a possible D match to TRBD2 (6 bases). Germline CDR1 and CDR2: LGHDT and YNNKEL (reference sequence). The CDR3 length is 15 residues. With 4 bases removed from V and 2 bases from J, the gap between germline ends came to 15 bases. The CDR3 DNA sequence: TGTGCCAGCAGCCCGCGGCGATGGGGGGCCTACGAGCAGTACTTC. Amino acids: CASSPRRWGAYEQYF.